The rows below give T cell receptor beta chains drawn from one sample of a study of cytomegalovirus exposure and HLA in healthy donors. Method: immunoSEQ multiplex PCR; TCRdb's copy keeps in-frame clones and lacks some. The data contain fewer than 150,000 clones, around 80% of them singletons. The sample taken for sequencing was PBMCs. Receptors originate from a man between 40 and 49 years old in good health and CMV-seropositive. Each CDR3 is given with its conserved first and last residue. A D gene is named only where the DNA matches it firmly. For some rows the clone size is stated as once, few or many, or as a class when expanded; others skip it.

DNA,CDR3,D,J,size,V
TGTGCCAGCAGGGACAGACGGAATTATGGCTACACCTTC,CASRDRRNYGYTF,.,TRBJ1-2,.,TRBV27
TGCGCCAGCAGCTTAGGAGCCTCTTGGACTAGCGGTTCGAACACCGGGGAGCTGTTTTTT,CASSLGASWTSGSNTGELFF,TRBD2,TRBJ2-2,.,TRBV5-1
TGTGCCAGCAGCCAAGAGAGGCTAGCTGTCGGTGAGCAGTTCTTC,CASSQERLAVGEQFF,.,TRBJ2-1,.,TRBV4-2
TGTGCCAGCAGATACACAGCTAGCAATCAGCCCCAGCATTTT,CASRYTASNQPQHF,.,TRBJ1-5,.,TRBV27
TGCGCCAGCAGCCAAATAGCGGGAGTAACGTACGAGCAGTACTTC,CASSQIAGVTYEQYF,TRBD2,TRBJ2-7,.,TRBV4-1
TGTGCCAGCAGCTTGGACGGGGGGGCGGAAGAGACCCAGTACTTC,CASSLDGGAEETQYF,TRBD2,TRBJ2-5,.,TRBV5-4
TGTGCCAGCAGTGGTCGGGACAGTCCTAACTATGGCTACACCTTC,CASSGRDSPNYGYTF,TRBD1,TRBJ1-2,.,TRBV28
TGTGCCAGTAGGGATTCAGGATATTCCTACGAGCAGTACTTC,CASRDSGYSYEQYF,.,TRBJ2-7,few,TRBV19
TGTGCCAGCAGTTTCAACAGGGGGAACACTGAAGCTTTCTTT,CASSFNRGNTEAFF,TRBD1,TRBJ1-1,.,TRBV6-5
TGTGCCAGCAGTAACCTGGACACATTCACAGATACGCAGTATTTT,CASSNLDTFTDTQYF,.,TRBJ2-3,.,TRBV6-6
TGTGCCAGCAGCCTCACCCTGCCCGGGAGGGCCCCCACCGGGGAGCTGTTTTTT,CASSLTLPGRAPTGELFF,TRBD2,TRBJ2-2,.,TRBV5-6
TGCGCCAGCAGCTTAGGAGCCGGCACAGGGTTCAAGTACCAAGAGACCCAGTACTTC,CASSLGAGTGFKYQETQYF,.,TRBJ2-5,.,TRBV5-1
TGTGCCAGCTCACCAGCTGGGACAGGGTGGGAGCAGTACTTC,CASSPAGTGWEQYF,TRBD1,TRBJ2-7,.,TRBV18
TGTGCCAGCAGCTTACAAGCTTTTGAGCAGTTCTTC,CASSLQAFEQFF,.,TRBJ2-1,.,TRBV7-2
TGTGCCAGCAGGGAGGGACAGGCGTACACTGAAGCTTTCTTT,CASREGQAYTEAFF,TRBD1,TRBJ1-1,.,TRBV6-1
TGCGCCAGCAGCCTTCTTTCGCGGGACAGTTCTAACTATGGCTACACCTTC,CASSLLSRDSSNYGYTF,TRBD1,TRBJ1-2,.,TRBV5-1
TGTGCCAGCAGTTCCCACGGACAGGGCTTGTTTCAGCCCCAGCATTTT,CASSSHGQGLFQPQHF,TRBD1,TRBJ1-5,.,TRBV6-5
TGCAGCGTCCAGACAGGACCCGAAGCTTTCTTT,CSVQTGPEAFF,.,TRBJ1-1,.,TRBV29-1
TGTGCCAGCACCCGGGACAGCGTTTCCTACGAGCAGTACTTC,CASTRDSVSYEQYF,TRBD1,TRBJ2-7,.,TRBV6-5
TGTGCCAGCAGCTTGGGTTTCGACGAGCAGTACTTC,CASSLGFDEQYF,.,TRBJ2-7,.,TRBV5-4
TGTGCCAGCAGTGAATCACAAGGACTACCCCATGATTACGAGCAGTACTTC,CASSESQGLPHDYEQYF,.,TRBJ2-7,.,TRBV25-1
TGTGCCAGCAGGACAGGGAATCAGCCCCAGCATTTT,CASRTGNQPQHF,TRBD1,TRBJ1-5,.,TRBV6-5
TGCGCCAGCAGCCCGGGACTAGTCACCCTAAGCACAGATACGCAGTATTTT,CASSPGLVTLSTDTQYF,TRBD2,TRBJ2-3,few,TRBV5-1
TGTGCCAGCAGACTTACAGGAGGGCAAAACAATGAGCAGTTCTTC,CASRLTGGQNNEQFF,.,TRBJ2-1,.,TRBV6-5
TGTGCCAGCAGCTCCCAGGGGCCCACAGATACGCAGTATTTT,CASSSQGPTDTQYF,.,TRBJ2-3,.,TRBV13
TGTGCCACCAGAGGGGCCAGCTCCTACAATGAGCAGTTCTTC,CATRGASSYNEQFF,.,TRBJ2-1,once,TRBV15
TGTGCCAGCAGTTACTCAGGCGGGACCCCCCGCGATGAGCAGTTCTTC,CASSYSGGTPRDEQFF,.,TRBJ2-1,.,TRBV6-6
TGCGCCAGCAGTGACGCGGCTAGCGGCTCCTACGAGCAGTACTTC,CASSDAASGSYEQYF,TRBD2,TRBJ2-7,.,TRBV10-2
TGTGCCAGCAAGCGAACGGGAGGGCCCATTGAAGAGACCCAGTACTTC,CASKRTGGPIEETQYF,TRBD2,TRBJ2-5,once,TRBV6-6
TGCAGCGTTGGGCGCCGCGGGCGATACTACGAGCAGTACTTC,CSVGRRGRYYEQYF,.,TRBJ2-7,.,TRBV29-1
TGCGCCAGCAGGCGACAGGGACGTGGGAACACCGGGGAGCTGTTTTTT,CASRRQGRGNTGELFF,TRBD1,TRBJ2-2,.,TRBV4-1
TGTGCCAGCAGTCCGGATCGCGGGACAGGTCAAGAGACCCAGTACTTC,CASSPDRGTGQETQYF,TRBD1,TRBJ2-5,few,TRBV28